The subject of this entry is one TCR beta chain. These data belong to a study of blood T cell repertoires in COVID-19. At the level of the study: Both acute and convalescent COVID-19 samples were obtained from the United States, Italy and Spain.

The CDR3 consists of 20 residues. Sequenced by immunoSEQ multiplex PCR; TCRdb stores in-frame clones only, minus some. Of approximately 160,000 clones listed, over 75% are singletons. The sequence came from a woman in her fifties or sixties who had recovered from COVID-19. Sequenced: PBMCs or T cells enriched from blood (not recorded which). V gene TRBV12-1 combines with J gene TRBJ2-1; the D call of TRBD2 is as the table states it, not checked on the DNA. TRBV12-1 counts as a pseudogene. Written as DNA, the CDR3 is TGTGCCAGCAGCTTTGGGGATTGGGGTAGCGGAGGTAAAGCCTACAATGAGCAGTTCTTC. It is translated as CASSFGDWGSGGKAYNEQFF.